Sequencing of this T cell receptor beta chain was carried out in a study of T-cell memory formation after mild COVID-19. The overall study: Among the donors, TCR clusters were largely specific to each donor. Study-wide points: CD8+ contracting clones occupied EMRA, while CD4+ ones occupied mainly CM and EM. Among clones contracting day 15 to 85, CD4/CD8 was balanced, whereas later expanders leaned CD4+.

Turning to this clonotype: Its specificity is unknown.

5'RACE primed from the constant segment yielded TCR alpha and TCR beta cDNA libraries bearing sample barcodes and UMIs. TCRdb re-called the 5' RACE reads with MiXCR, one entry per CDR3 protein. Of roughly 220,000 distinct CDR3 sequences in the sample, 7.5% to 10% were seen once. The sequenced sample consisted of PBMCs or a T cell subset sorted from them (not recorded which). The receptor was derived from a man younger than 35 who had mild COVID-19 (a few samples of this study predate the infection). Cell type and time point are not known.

The CDR3 protein is CASSLNGDPQATQYF. The CDR3 DNA reads TGCGCCAGCAGCTTGAACGGGGACCCACAGGCTACGCAGTATTTT. J is TRBJ2-3 and V is TRBV5-1, with D perhaps matching TRBD1 or TRBD2 (5 bases each). Deletions cut 1 base from V and 8 bases from J, with 17 bases between. The CDR3 contains 15 residues. Looked up from germline, CDR1 is SGHRS and CDR2 is YFSETQ.